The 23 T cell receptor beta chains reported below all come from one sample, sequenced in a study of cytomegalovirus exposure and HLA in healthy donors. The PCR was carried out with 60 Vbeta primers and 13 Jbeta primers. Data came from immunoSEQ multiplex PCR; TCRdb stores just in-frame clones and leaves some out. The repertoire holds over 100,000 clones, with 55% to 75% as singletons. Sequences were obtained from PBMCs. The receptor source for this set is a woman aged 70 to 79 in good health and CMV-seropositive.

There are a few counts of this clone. In DNA form, the CDR3 reads TGTGCCAGCAGTCTGCTAGCGGGGGGGCTCAATGAGCAGTTCTTC. Translation: CASSLLAGGLNEQFF. The rearrangement joins TRBV27 to TRBJ2-1, with 12 bases fitting TRBD2. Germline CDR1 is MNHEY and CDR2 is SMNVEV (reference sequence). With 5 bases clipped from V and 6 bases from J, the junction kept 5 bases outside the gene matches. The CDR3 is 15 residues long.

The CDR3 spells CASRGTVQNYGYTF. The CDR3 DNA reads TGTGCCAGCAGGGGGACAGTTCAGAACTATGGCTACACCTTC. The V call is TRBV2, the J call TRBJ1-2; 7 nucleotides agree with TRBD1. The J segment lost 2 bases and the V segment lost 6 bases, leaving 6 bases of the junction unmatched. This CDR3 is 14 amino acids long. Germline V gene sequence: CDR1 SNHLY, CDR2 FYNNEI. Combining the CDR3 with reference TRBV2 and TRBJ1-2 gives the whole variable domain EPEVTQTPSHQVTQMGQEVILRCVPISNHLYFYWYRQILGQKVEFLVSFYNNEISEKSEIFDDQFSVERPDGSNFTLKIRSTKLEDSAMYFCASRGTVQNYGYTFGSGTRLTVV.

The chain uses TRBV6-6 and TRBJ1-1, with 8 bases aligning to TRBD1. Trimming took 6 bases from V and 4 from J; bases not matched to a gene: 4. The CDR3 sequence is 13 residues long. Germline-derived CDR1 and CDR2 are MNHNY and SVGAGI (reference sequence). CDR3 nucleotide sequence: TGTGCCAGCAGGGACAGGGAAGGCACTGAAGCTTTCTTT. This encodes CASRDREGTEAFF.

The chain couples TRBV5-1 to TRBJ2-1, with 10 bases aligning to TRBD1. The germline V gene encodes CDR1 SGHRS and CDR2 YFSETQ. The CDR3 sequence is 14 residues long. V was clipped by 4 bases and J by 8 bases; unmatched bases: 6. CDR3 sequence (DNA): TGCGCCAGCAGCGGGACCGGGACAGGGGATGAGCAGTTCTTC. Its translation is CASSGTGTGDEQFF.

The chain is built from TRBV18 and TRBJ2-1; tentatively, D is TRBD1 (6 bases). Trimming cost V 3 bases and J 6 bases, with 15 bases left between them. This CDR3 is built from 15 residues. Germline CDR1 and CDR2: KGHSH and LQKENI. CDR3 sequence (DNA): TGTGCCAGCTCACCTACCGGACAGATAGCCAATGAGCAGTTCTTC. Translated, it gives CASSPTGQIANEQFF.

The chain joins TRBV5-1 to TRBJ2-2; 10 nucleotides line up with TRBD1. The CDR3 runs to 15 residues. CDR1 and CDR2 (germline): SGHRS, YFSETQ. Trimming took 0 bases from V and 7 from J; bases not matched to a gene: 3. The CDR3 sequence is CASSLGQGALGELFF. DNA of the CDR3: TGCGCCAGCAGCTTGGGACAGGGGGCGCTCGGGGAGCTGTTTTTT.

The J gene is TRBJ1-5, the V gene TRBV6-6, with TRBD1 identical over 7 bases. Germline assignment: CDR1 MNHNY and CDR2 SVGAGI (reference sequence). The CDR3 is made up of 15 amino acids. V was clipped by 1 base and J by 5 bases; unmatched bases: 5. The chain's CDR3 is CASSYWGTVDQPQHF. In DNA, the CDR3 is TGTGCCAGCAGTTACTGGGGGACAGTTGATCAGCCCCAGCATTTT.

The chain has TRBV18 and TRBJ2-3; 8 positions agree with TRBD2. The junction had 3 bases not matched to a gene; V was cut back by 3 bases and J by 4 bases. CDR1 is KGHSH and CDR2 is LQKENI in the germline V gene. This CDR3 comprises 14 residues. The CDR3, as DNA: TGTGCCAGCTCACCGGGACTAGTGGCAGATACGCAGTATTTT. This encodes CASSPGLVADTQYF.

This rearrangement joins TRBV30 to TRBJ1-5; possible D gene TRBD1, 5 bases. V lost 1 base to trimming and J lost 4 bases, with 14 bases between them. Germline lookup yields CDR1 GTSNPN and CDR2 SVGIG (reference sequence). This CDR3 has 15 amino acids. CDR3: CAWSGGLGGNQPQHF. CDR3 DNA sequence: TGTGCCTGGAGTGGGGGCCTCGGGGGGAATCAGCCCCAGCATTTT.

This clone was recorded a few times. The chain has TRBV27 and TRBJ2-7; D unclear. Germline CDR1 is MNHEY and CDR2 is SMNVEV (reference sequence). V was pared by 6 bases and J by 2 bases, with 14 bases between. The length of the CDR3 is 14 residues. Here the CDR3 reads CASSPWAETYEQYF. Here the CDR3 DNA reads TGTGCCAGCAGCCCGTGGGCAGAAACCTACGAGCAGTACTTC.

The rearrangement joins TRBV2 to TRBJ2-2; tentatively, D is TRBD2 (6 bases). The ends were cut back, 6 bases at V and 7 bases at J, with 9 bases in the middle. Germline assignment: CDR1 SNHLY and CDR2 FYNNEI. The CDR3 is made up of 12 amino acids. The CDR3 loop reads CASRRDDGELFF. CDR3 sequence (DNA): TGTGCCAGCAGGCGGGACGACGGGGAGCTGTTTTTT.

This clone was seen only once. The CDR3 here is CASRPSGTGDSGANVLTF. Written as DNA, the CDR3 is TGCGCCAGCAGACCATCGGGGACGGGAGACTCTGGGGCCAACGTCCTGACTTTC. The gene calls are TRBV5-1 and TRBJ2-6, with a tentative D call TRBD2 (6 bases). CDR1 is SGHRS, CDR2 YFSETQ, per germline. The V and J ends lost 5 bases and 0 bases respectively, with 18 bases between them. CDR3 length: 18 amino acids.

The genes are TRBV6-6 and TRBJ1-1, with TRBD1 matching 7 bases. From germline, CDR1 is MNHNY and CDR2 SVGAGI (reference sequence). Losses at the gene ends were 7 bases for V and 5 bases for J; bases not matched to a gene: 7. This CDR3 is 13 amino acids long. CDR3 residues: CASTPDRRTEAFF. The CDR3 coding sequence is TGTGCCAGCACCCCGGACAGGCGGACTGAAGCTTTCTTT.

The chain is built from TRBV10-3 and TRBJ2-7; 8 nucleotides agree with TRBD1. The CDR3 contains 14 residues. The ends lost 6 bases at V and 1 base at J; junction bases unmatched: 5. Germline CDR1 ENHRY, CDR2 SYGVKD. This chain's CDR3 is CAIRGQEESYEQYF. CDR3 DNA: TGTGCCATCAGGGGACAGGAAGAATCCTACGAGCAGTACTTC.

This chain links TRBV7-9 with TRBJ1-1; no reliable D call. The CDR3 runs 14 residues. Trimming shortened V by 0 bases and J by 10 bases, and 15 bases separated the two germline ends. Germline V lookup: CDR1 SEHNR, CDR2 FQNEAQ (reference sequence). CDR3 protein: CASSLAFPGSGAFF. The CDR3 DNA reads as TGTGCCAGCAGCTTAGCGTTTCCCGGGTCGGGAGCTTTCTTT.

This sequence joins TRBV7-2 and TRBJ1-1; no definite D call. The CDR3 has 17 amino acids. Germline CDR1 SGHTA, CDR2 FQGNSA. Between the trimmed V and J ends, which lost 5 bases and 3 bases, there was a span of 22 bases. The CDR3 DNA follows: TGTGCCAGCAGCGTACTTACCGGACTCCTCGCGGACACTGAAGCTTTCTTT. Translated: CASSVLTGLLADTEAFF.

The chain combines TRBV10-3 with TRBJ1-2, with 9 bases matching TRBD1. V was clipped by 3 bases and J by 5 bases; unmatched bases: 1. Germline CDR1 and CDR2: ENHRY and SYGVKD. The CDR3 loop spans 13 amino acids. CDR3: CAISEQGAYGYTF. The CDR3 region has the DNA TGTGCCATCAGTGAACAGGGGGCATATGGCTACACCTTC.

The CDR3 DNA reads as TGTGCCAGCAGTGAATCCACGACATTTTCTGAAGCTTTCTTT. Protein: CASSESTTFSEAFF. V gene TRBV2 combines with J gene TRBJ1-1, with D uncertain. In germline, CDR1 is SNHLY, CDR2 FYNNEI. V was clipped by 2 bases and J by 6 bases, with 13 bases between them. This CDR3 comprises 14 residues. The complete variable domain, with remaining parts taken from reference TRBV2 and TRBJ1-1, reads EPEVTQTPSHQVTQMGQEVILRCVPISNHLYFYWYRQILGQKVEFLVSFYNNEISEKSEIFDDQFSVERPDGSNFTLKIRSTKLEDSAMYFCASSESTTFSEAFFGQGTRLTVV.

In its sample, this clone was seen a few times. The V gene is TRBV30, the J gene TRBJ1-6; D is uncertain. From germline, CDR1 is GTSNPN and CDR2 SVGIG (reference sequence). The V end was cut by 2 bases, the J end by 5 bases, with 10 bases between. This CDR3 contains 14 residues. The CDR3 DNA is TGTGCCTGGAGTCTGGGCTATAATAATTCACCCCTCCACTTT. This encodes CAWSLGYNNSPLHF.

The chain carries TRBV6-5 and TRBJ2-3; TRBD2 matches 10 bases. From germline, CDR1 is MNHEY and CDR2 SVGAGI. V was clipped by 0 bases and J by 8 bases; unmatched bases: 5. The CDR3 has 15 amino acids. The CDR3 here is CASSYSPAGGATQYF. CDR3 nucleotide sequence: TGTGCCAGCAGTTACTCCCCAGCGGGGGGGGCTACGCAGTATTTT.

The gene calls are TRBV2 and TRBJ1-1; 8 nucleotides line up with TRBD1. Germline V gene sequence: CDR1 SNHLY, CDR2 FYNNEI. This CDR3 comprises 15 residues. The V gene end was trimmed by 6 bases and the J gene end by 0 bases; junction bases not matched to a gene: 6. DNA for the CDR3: TGTGCCAGCAGAGGGGGACAGGTTTTGAACACTGAAGCTTTCTTT. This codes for CASRGGQVLNTEAFF.

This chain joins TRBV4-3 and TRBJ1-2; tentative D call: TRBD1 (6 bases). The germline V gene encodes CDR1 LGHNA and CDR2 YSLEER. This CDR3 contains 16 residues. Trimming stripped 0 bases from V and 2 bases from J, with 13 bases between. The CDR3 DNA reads TGCGCCAGCAGCCAAGACTCGCAGGGGCGGAACTATGGCTACACCTTC. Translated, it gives CASSQDSQGRNYGYTF.

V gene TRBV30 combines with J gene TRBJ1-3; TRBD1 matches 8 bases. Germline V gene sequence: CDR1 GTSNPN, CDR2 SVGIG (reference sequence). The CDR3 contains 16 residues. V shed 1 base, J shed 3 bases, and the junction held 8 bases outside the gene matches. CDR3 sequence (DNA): TGTGCCTGGAGTGGAAGGCAGGGGGCCTTTGGAAACACCATATATTTT. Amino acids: CAWSGRQGAFGNTIYF.